These 24 T cell receptor beta chains were all obtained from the same sample, sequenced in a study of T cells in Graves' hyperthyroidism and ophthalmopathy. The CDR3 regions of TCR beta were amplified from RNA transcripts. HTBI primers were used for first-round RT-PCR of the TCR CDR3. Each CDR3 protein gets one entry after TCRdb re-called the multiplex PCR reads with MiXCR. The sample holds under 600,000 distinct CDR3 sequences, 15% to 20% seen once. The material sequenced was blood. The source of these receptors is a woman aged 40 to 50 with Graves' ophthalmopathy.

The rearrangement uses TRBV5-5 and TRBJ2-7; no clear D. Germline V lookup: CDR1 SGHKS, CDR2 YYEKEE (reference sequence). CDR3 length: 14 residues. Trimming cost V 4 bases and J 0 bases, with 11 bases left between them. The CDR3 DNA is TGTGCCAGCAGCCCTGACACCAGCTCCTACGAGCAGTACTTC. Translating it yields CASSPDTSSYEQYF. The full variable domain, completed using reference TRBV5-5 and TRBJ2-7, is DAGVTQSPTHLIKTRGQQVTLRCSPISGHKSVSWYQQVLGQGPQFIFQYYEKEERGRGNFPDRFSARQFPNYSSELNVNALLLGDSALYLCASSPDTSSYEQYFGPGTRLTVT.

This clonotype was counted only a few times. V usage is TRBV6-1 and J usage is TRBJ2-7; D is possibly TRBD1 or TRBD2 (6 bases each). The V and J ends lost 0 bases and 1 base respectively, with 10 bases between them. Germline V CDR1 and CDR2: MNHNS, SASEGT. The CDR3 has 15 residues. The chain's CDR3 is CASSEAGGASYEQYF. The DNA of the CDR3 is TGTGCCAGCAGTGAAGCGGGGGGCGCATCCTACGAGCAGTACTTC.

This clonotype was recorded many times. The chain carries TRBV6-1 and TRBJ2-7; no clear D gene. The CDR3 spans 14 residues. Germline V gene lookup returns CDR1 MNHNS and CDR2 SASEGT. Trimming removed 1 base at V and 6 bases at J, with 13 bases between. CDR3 amino acids: CASSEVLFLREQYF. CDR3 DNA: TGTGCCAGCAGTGAAGTCCTATTCCTACGCGAGCAGTACTTC.

The chain links TRBV7-9 to TRBJ2-1; TRBD2 might be the D (6 bases). The CDR3 loop spans 11 amino acids. Trimming stripped 5 bases from V and 10 bases from J, with 9 bases between. Germline V gives CDR1 SEHNR, CDR2 FQNEAQ (reference sequence). CDR3 nucleotides: TGTGCCAGCAGCCCGGGGGAGGAGCAGTTCTTC. Protein product: CASSPGEEQFF.

This clonotype has ten or more counts. One end of the junction does not line up with germline, which may come from a read error. The chain employs TRBV12-3 or TRBV12-4 and TRBJ1-1; D ambiguous. The CDR3 extends over 14 amino acids. CDR3 coding DNA: TGTGCCAGCAGCTTAGCGGGGATGAACACTGAAGCTTTCTTT. It specifies CASSLAGMNTEAFF.

This chain joins TRBV10-3 and TRBJ2-5; 10 bases agree with TRBD1. With V trimmed by 4 bases and J by 3 bases, 5 bases remained unmatched. Germline V gene data show CDR1 as ENHRY and CDR2 as SYGVKD. The CDR3 contains 15 residues. The CDR3 protein is CAISAAGQGEETQYF. CDR3 nucleotides: TGTGCCATCAGTGCCGCAGGACAGGGGGAAGAGACCCAGTACTTC.

The gene calls are TRBV6-6 and TRBJ2-7; D possibly corresponds to TRBD2 (7 bases). Germline V lookup: CDR1 MNHNY, CDR2 SVGAGI (reference sequence). Deletions cut 2 bases from V and 4 bases from J, with 15 bases between. The CDR3 runs 15 residues. CDR3: CASSYGGASVYEQYF. The CDR3 bases are TGTGCCAGCAGTTACGGGGGGGCGAGCGTGTACGAGCAGTACTTC.

There are many counts of this clonotype. The rearrangement uses TRBV27 and TRBJ1-4, with D unresolved. This CDR3 is 15 amino acids long. The germline gives CDR1 MNHEY, CDR2 SMNVEV (reference sequence). V lost 0 bases and J 7 bases, leaving 12 bases between the germline ends. The CDR3 loop reads CASSLSDGVGEKLFF. The CDR3 DNA sequence: TGTGCCAGCAGTTTATCCGATGGGGTGGGTGAAAAACTGTTTTTT.

The chain joins TRBV3-1 to TRBJ1-3; a possible D gene is TRBD1 (5 bases). The CDR3 is made up of 14 amino acids. CDR1 is LGHDT, CDR2 YNNKEL, per germline (reference sequence). V was clipped by 0 bases and J by 4 bases, with 7 bases between them. The chain's CDR3 is CASSQDGGGNTIYF. CDR3 coding DNA: TGTGCCAGCAGCCAAGATGGGGGAGGAAACACCATATATTTT.

Ten or more counts support this clonotype. The chain has TRBV11-3 and TRBJ1-1, with unresolved D. V lost 2 bases and J lost 1, with 5 bases in between. There are 13 residues in the CDR3. Germline V gene data show CDR1 as SGHNT and CDR2 as YENEEA. CDR3 sequence: CASSLSPNTEAFF. For the CDR3, the DNA is TGTGCCAGCAGCTTATCACCGAACACTGAAGCTTTCTTT.

This chain connects TRBV19 to TRBJ2-7; 7 positions agree with TRBD1. CDR1 LNHDA and CDR2 SQIVND come from the germline V gene (reference sequence). The J segment lost 1 base and the V segment lost 5 bases, leaving 8 bases of the junction unmatched. The CDR3 covers 15 residues. CDR3 DNA: TGTGCCAGTAGTTATAAGGGGACAGAATCCTACGAGCAGTACTTC. It is translated as CASSYKGTESYEQYF.

The chain has TRBV2 and TRBJ1-2; TRBD1 might be the D (5 bases). CDR1 is SNHLY and CDR2 is FYNNEI in the germline V gene. The V end was cut by 11 bases, the J end by 7 bases, with 17 bases between. The CDR3 spans 12 residues. The CDR3 reads CAEQGRLSGYTF. In DNA form, the CDR3 reads TGTGCCGAGCAGGGCAGGCTTTCTGGCTACACCTTC. The whole variable domain, remainder taken from reference TRBV2 and TRBJ1-2, is EPEVTQTPSHQVTQMGQEVILRCVPISNHLYFYWYRQILGQKVEFLVSFYNNEISEKSEIFDDQFSVERPDGSNFTLKIRSTKLEDSAMYFCAEQGRLSGYTFGSGTRLTVV.

This clonotype was seen a few times. The V call is TRBV20-1, the J call TRBJ2-2, with D uncertain. Germline assignment: CDR1 DFQATT and CDR2 SNEGSKA (reference sequence). The CDR3 is 13 residues long. Trimming cost V 1 base and J 6 bases, with 9 bases left between them. CDR3 bases: TGCAGTGCTAGAGTTGCAGCGTCCGGGGAGCTGTTTTTT. Its translation is CSARVAASGELFF.

This clonotype was seen more than once but under ten times. The chain joins TRBV2 to TRBJ1-1; D ambiguous. The CDR3 sequence is 13 residues long. The V end lost 4 bases, the J end lost 5 bases, and 11 bases lay between the germline ends. Germline CDR1 SNHLY, CDR2 FYNNEI. Written as DNA, the CDR3 is TGTGCCAGCAGTGCCGAGGGTGGGACTGAAGCTTTCTTT. Translating it yields CASSAEGGTEAFF.

The sample holds a few counts of this clonotype. This chain links TRBV4-1 with TRBJ1-6, with D hard to call. V lost 0 bases and J lost 6, with 9 bases in between. The CDR3 is 15 amino acids. In germline, CDR1 is MGHRA, CDR2 YSYEKL. The CDR3 DNA reads TGCGCCAGCAGCCAAGATGGCCGCTCTAATTCACCCCTCCACTTT. As protein: CASSQDGRSNSPLHF.

In this sample, this clonotype turned up many times. The junction departs from germline at one end; a sequencing error may be responsible. V and J are TRBV18 and TRBJ1-6, with a weak D call TRBD1 (5 bases). CDR3 length: 13 amino acids. The germline gives CDR1 KGHSH, CDR2 LQKENI. This chain's CDR3 is CASSPGYTSPLHF. The CDR3 coding sequence is TGTGCCAGTTCACCAGGGTATACTTCACCCCTCCACTTT.

In its sample, this clonotype was seen many times. The genes are TRBV12-3 or TRBV12-4 and TRBJ2-3; D could derive from TRBD1 or TRBD2 (5 bases each). Trimming removed 8 bases from V and 2 bases from J, with 8 bases in between. The CDR3 runs 12 residues. CDR3 residues: CASEGNTDTQYF. The CDR3 region has the DNA TGTGCCAGCGAGGGGAACACAGATACGCAGTATTTT.

This clonotype was picked up many times. CDR3 sequence reads: CASSLDSAHNEQFF. The CDR3 nucleotides read TGTGCCAGCAGTTTAGATAGCGCTCACAATGAGCAGTTCTTC. J is TRBJ2-1 and V is TRBV27; a possible D gene is TRBD2 (5 bases). Germline lookup yields CDR1 MNHEY and CDR2 SMNVEV (reference sequence). This CDR3 contains 14 residues. Trimming stripped 2 bases from V and 5 bases from J, with 10 bases between.

This clonotype was picked up a small number of times. The gene calls are TRBV30 and TRBJ2-1; no firm D call. V lost 8 bases and J lost 3, with 14 bases in between. The CDR3 has 13 residues. The germline gives CDR1 GTSNPN, CDR2 SVGIG (reference sequence). CDR3 residues: CASKQPNYNEQFF. The CDR3 region has the DNA TGTGCCAGTAAGCAACCAAACTACAATGAGCAGTTCTTC.

This clonotype was observed many times. The V gene is TRBV2, the J gene TRBJ2-5; 13 nucleotides agree with TRBD2. The J segment lost 2 bases and the V segment lost 6 bases, leaving 3 bases of the junction unmatched. Germline assignment: CDR1 SNHLY and CDR2 FYNNEI. The CDR3 runs 15 residues. The CDR3 region is CASRKGLAGQETQYF. The CDR3 DNA is TGTGCCAGCAGGAAGGGACTAGCGGGGCAAGAGACCCAGTACTTC.

The CDR3 loop is CATSEDGRGLTSGSHEQYF. The CDR3 DNA is TGTGCCACCAGCGAGGACGGGAGGGGGCTGACTAGCGGGAGTCACGAGCAGTACTTC. The chain couples TRBV15 to TRBJ2-7, with 12 positions matching TRBD2. Looked up from germline, CDR1 is LNHNV and CDR2 is YYDKDF (reference sequence). V dropped 5 bases and J dropped 5; count of bases not matched to a gene: 19. The CDR3 contains 19 residues. Together with reference TRBV15 and TRBJ2-7, the CDR3 gives the full variable domain: DAMVIQNPRYQVTQFGKPVTLSCSQTLNHNVMYWYQQKSSQAPKLLFHYYDKDFNNEADTPDNFQSRRPNTSFCFLDIRSPGLGDTAMYLCATSEDGRGLTSGSHEQYFGPGTRLTVT.

This clonotype was seen at least ten times. The chain combines TRBV20-1 with TRBJ1-5, with D perhaps TRBD1 (5 bases). Germline lookup yields CDR1 DFQATT and CDR2 SNEGSKA (reference sequence). V lost 5 bases and J 1 base, leaving 15 bases between the germline ends. The CDR3 runs 15 residues. This CDR3 reads CSAQEVWGSNQPQHF. The DNA for the CDR3 is TGCAGTGCTCAGGAGGTCTGGGGGAGCAATCAGCCCCAGCATTTT.

This clonotype was detected many times. The chain is built from TRBV28 and TRBJ1-5; D uncertain. The ends were cut back, 6 bases at V and 3 bases at J, with 6 bases in the middle. The germline V gene has CDR1 MDHEN and CDR2 SYDVKM. The CDR3 has 12 residues. The CDR3 DNA is TGTGCCAGCAGATCACCCAATCAGCCCCAGCATTTT. Translated: CASRSPNQPQHF.

The V call is TRBV19, the J call TRBJ2-1; the match to TRBD2 covers 13 bases. The germline CDR1 and CDR2 sequences are LNHDA and SQIVND (reference sequence). This CDR3 contains 16 residues. V shed 6 bases, J shed 7 bases, and the junction held 9 bases outside the gene matches. CDR3 residues: CASSTPGLAGINEQFF. In nucleotides, the CDR3 is TGTGCCAGTAGCACGCCGGGACTAGCGGGAATTAATGAGCAGTTCTTC. Based on the CDR3 plus reference TRBV19 and TRBJ2-1, the full variable domain is DGGITQSPKYLFRKEGQNVTLSCEQNLNHDAMYWYRQDPGQGLRLIYYSQIVNDFQKGDIAEGYSVSREKKESFPLTVTSAQKNPTAFYLCASSTPGLAGINEQFFGPGTRLTVL.